This is a list of T cell receptor beta chains from one sample in a study of CD8 T cells in ankylosing spondylitis. TCRdb used MiXCR to reprocess the 5' RACE reads, holding one entry per CDR3 protein. The data contain 210,000 or so distinct CDR3 sequences, roughly 8% of them singletons. Material: blood, either unsorted or a sorted T cell fraction (not recorded which). These receptors came from a female donor with ankylosing spondylitis or in good health (not recorded which). Both conserved end residues are part of each CDR3.

V gene	J gene	CDR3 protein
TRBV10-3	TRBJ1-2	CAISDEEGLPHGYTF
TRBV20-1	TRBJ2-1	CSAGRASEQFF
TRBV20-1	TRBJ2-3	CSALPGLVTPDTQYF
TRBV4-3	TRBJ2-7	CASSSGTSPSYEQYF
TRBV12-3/TRBV12-4	TRBJ2-2	CASSPGRGTGELFF
TRBV9	TRBJ2-1	CASSVDLERSEQFF
TRBV29-1	TRBJ2-1	CSVVQRAHLAGGPPLDEQFF
TRBV5-1	TRBJ2-7	CASSLDPGASSYEQYF
TRBV7-9	TRBJ2-3	CASSLGSGQGANTQYF
TRBV10-1	TRBJ2-6	CASSEATGTGPSGANVLTF
TRBV20-1	TRBJ2-7	CSARDPGQGTGYEQYF